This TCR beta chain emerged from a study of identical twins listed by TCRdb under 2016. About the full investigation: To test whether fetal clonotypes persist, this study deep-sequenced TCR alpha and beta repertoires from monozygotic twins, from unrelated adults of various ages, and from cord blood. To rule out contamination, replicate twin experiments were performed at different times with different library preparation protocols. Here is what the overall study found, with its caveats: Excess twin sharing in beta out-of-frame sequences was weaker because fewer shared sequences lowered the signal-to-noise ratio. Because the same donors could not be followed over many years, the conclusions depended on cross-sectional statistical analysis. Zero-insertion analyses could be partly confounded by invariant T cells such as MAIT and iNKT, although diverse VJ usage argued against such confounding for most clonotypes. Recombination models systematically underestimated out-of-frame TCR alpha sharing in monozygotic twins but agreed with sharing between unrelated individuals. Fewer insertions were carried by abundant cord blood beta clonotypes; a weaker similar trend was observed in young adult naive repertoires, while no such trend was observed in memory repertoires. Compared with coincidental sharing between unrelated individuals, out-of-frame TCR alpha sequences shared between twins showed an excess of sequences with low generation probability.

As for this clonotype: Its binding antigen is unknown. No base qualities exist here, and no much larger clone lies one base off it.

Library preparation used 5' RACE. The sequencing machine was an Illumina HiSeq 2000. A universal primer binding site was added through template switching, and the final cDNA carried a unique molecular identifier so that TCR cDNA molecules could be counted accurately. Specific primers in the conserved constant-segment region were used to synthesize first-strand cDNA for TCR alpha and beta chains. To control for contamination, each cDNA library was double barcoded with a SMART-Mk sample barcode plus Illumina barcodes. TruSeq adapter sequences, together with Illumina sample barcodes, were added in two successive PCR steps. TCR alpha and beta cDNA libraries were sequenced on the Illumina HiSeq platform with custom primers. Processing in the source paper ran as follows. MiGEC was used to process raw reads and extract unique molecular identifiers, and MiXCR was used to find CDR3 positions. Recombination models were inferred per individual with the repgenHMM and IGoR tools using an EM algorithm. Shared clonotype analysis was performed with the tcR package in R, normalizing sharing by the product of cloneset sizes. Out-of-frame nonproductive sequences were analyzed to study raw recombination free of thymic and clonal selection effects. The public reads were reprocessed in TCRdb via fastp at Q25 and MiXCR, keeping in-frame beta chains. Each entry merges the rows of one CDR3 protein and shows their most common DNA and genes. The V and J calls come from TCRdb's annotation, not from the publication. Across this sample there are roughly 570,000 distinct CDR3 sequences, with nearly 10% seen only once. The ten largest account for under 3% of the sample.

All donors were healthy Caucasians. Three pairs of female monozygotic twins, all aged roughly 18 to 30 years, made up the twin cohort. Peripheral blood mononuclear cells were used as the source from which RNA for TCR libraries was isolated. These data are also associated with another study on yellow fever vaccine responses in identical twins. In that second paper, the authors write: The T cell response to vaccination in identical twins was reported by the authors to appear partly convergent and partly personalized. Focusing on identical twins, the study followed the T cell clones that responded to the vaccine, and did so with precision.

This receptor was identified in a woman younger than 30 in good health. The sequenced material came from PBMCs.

The DNA is as follows: TGTGCCAGCAGCCTGGGGACTAGGCTCACAGATACGCAGTATTTT. It translates as CASSLGTRLTDTQYF. Here the chain combines TRBV6-1 and TRBJ2-3; the central 8 bases match TRBD2. Trimming leaves V shorter by 6 bases and J shorter by 2 bases, with the junction holding 7 bases beyond the gene matches. CDR1 and CDR2 were assigned from the germline V gene as MNHNS and SASEGT. The CDR3 runs 15 residues from the cysteine to the phenylalanine. Only CDR3 DNA remains: 45 bases, in frame from the first base.